Below are 14 T cell receptor beta chains sequenced from a single sample in a study of identical twins. A single record per CDR3 protein comes from TCRdb applying MiXCR to the 5' RACE reads. The sample carries 350,000 to 600,000 distinct CDR3 sequences, 14% recorded once. These data were also filed under a second study, of yellow fever vaccine responses in identical twins.

The sample comprised CD4+ T cells sorted from blood. These receptor sequences come from a woman between 18 and 29 years old in good health.

V gene TRBV10-3 combines with J gene TRBJ2-7, with TRBD2 identical over 11 bases. V was pared by 8 bases and J by 1 base, with 4 bases of the junction left unmatched. The germline gives CDR1 ENHRY, CDR2 SYGVKD. The CDR3 has 14 residues. CDR3: CAIGGTSGSYEQYF. The CDR3 DNA reads as TGTGCCATCGGGGGGACTAGCGGTTCCTACGAGCAGTACTTC.

This clonotype showed up just a few times. The rearrangement uses TRBV27 and TRBJ2-7, with 7 bases that match TRBD1. Germline-derived CDR1 and CDR2 are MNHEY and SMNVEV (reference sequence). The CDR3 is made up of 16 amino acids. Trimming took 3 bases from V and 0 from J; bases not matched to a gene: 8. The CDR3 coding sequence is TGTGCCAGCAGTTTGGACCTCGACAGGGACTCCTACGAGCAGTACTTC. Its protein is CASSLDLDRDSYEQYF.

V and J are TRBV3-1 and TRBJ2-3, with 9 nucleotides matching TRBD2. V dropped 2 bases and J dropped 4; count of bases not matched to a gene: 4. CDR3 length: 15 amino acids. Per germline, CDR1 LGHDT and CDR2 YNNKEL (reference sequence). The CDR3 DNA sequence: TGTGCCAGCAGCCAACTTAGCGGGGGCGCAGATACGCAGTATTTT. Translating gives CASSQLSGGADTQYF.

This clonotype has more than one count but fewer than ten. The CDR3 is CASSLVGGPNTGELFF. CDR3 nucleotides: TGTGCCAGCAGCTTGGTTGGGGGGCCGAACACCGGGGAGCTGTTTTTT. The chain carries TRBV5-6 and TRBJ2-2; either TRBD1 or TRBD2 may supply D (6 bases each). CDR3 length: 16 amino acids. Looked up from germline, CDR1 is SGHDT and CDR2 is YYEEEE. Trimming left V 0 bases short and J 0 bases short, with 9 bases between. Full variable domain (outside the CDR3, taken from reference TRBV5-6 and TRBJ2-2): DAGVTQSPTHLIKTRGQQVTLRCSPKSGHDTVSWYQQALGQGPQFIFQYYEEEERQRGNFPDRFSGHQFPNYSSELNVNALLLGDSALYLCASSLVGGPNTGELFFGEGSRLTVL.

The gene calls are TRBV12-3 or TRBV12-4 and TRBJ1-6; no firm D call. CDR3 length: 15 amino acids. Trimming left V 11 bases short and J 9 bases short, with 23 bases between. The CDR3 DNA follows: TGTGCCGTTCTGCGGCGGTCACTTTTGGGTTCACCCCTCCACTTT. Translating gives CAVLRRSLLGSPLHF.

This clonotype was found a few times. This chain links TRBV6-1 with TRBJ2-7; D is perhaps TRBD2 (6 bases). Germline V gene data show CDR1 as MNHNS and CDR2 as SASEGT. Deletions cut 3 bases from V and 4 bases from J, with 16 bases between. The CDR3 has 15 residues. CDR3 sequence reads: CASSDAGQGRYEQYF. CDR3 coding DNA: TGTGCCAGCAGTGATGCGGGGCAGGGAAGGTACGAGCAGTACTTC.

This clonotype showed up just a few times. The CDR3 DNA is TGTGCCAGTAGTGGAGGGATCTATATCCACGAGCAGTACTTC. Translated: CASSGGIYIHEQYF. V usage is TRBV19 and J usage is TRBJ2-7; D may be TRBD2 (6 bases). CDR3 length: 14 residues. The germline V gene has CDR1 LNHDA and CDR2 SQIVND (reference sequence). V was pared by 5 bases and J by 5 bases, with 16 bases between.

This clonotype was detected a few times. The CDR3 DNA follows: TGTGCCAGCAGCCAGGGACCACACCAAGAGACCCAGTACTTC. It yields the protein CASSQGPHQETQYF. The chain combines TRBV6-1 with TRBJ2-5, with D tentatively TRBD1 or TRBD2 (5 bases each). V was shortened by 6 bases and J by 0 bases, with 11 bases between the two germline ends. Germline-derived CDR1 and CDR2 are MNHNS and SASEGT. The length of the CDR3 is 14 residues.

The chain combines TRBV20-1 with TRBJ2-7; D is undetermined. Per the germline V gene, CDR1 is DFQATT and CDR2 is SNEGSKA (reference sequence). This CDR3 spans 16 amino acids. Trimming removed 3 bases from V and 2 bases from J, with 20 bases in between. The CDR3 nucleotides are TGCAGTGCTAGTAATATTCGCCAGCTATGGGCCTACGAGCAGTACTTC. Protein sequence: CSASNIRQLWAYEQYF.

This clonotype has only a few counts. As DNA, the CDR3 is TGTGCCAGCAGTGTCAATTCCGGCGGGGAGCTGTTTTTT. Encoded protein: CASSVNSGGELFF. J is TRBJ2-2 and V is TRBV11-3; the D is unclear. The CDR3 contains 13 residues. The germline V gene has CDR1 SGHNT and CDR2 YENEEA. V lost 6 bases and J lost 7, with 12 bases in between.

This clonotype was seen a few times. This chain uses TRBV6-2 or TRBV6-3 with TRBJ2-3, with a tentative D call TRBD2 (6 bases). This CDR3 has 15 residues. In germline, CDR1 is MNHEY, CDR2 SVGEGT. V lost 4 bases and J lost 2, with 13 bases in between. The CDR3: CASSSPTRTTDTQYF. As DNA, the CDR3 is TGTGCCAGCAGTTCCCCGACTAGAACCACAGATACGCAGTATTTT.

The sample holds a few counts of this clonotype. The chain recombines TRBV7-8 with TRBJ2-2, with 7 bases that match TRBD1. Trimming cost V 1 base and J 4 bases; bases outside gene matches: 6. There are 16 residues in the CDR3. Germline V gene data show CDR1 as SGHVS and CDR2 as FQNEAQ. CDR3 nucleotide sequence: TGTGCCAGCAGCTTAGATGGGACAGCCTTCACCGGGGAGCTGTTTTTT. Translation gives CASSLDGTAFTGELFF.

The chain has TRBV6-2 or TRBV6-3 and TRBJ2-1; TRBD1 matches at 8 bases. The V gene end was trimmed by 5 bases and the J gene end by 5 bases; junction bases not matched to a gene: 11. The CDR3 loop spans 16 amino acids. Per the germline V gene, CDR1 is MNHEY and CDR2 is SVGEGT. This chain's CDR3 is CASSPQGAQGNNEQFF. The CDR3 bases are TGTGCCAGCAGTCCTCAGGGGGCGCAGGGTAACAATGAGCAGTTCTTC.

The CDR3 DNA reads TGTGCCAGCAGCTCGACCCGCAGTAGCGGAGGTACCCTTACAGATACGCAGTATTTT. This gives the protein CASSSTRSSGGTLTDTQYF. The chain has TRBV11-2 and TRBJ2-3; possible D gene TRBD2, 6 bases. Deletions cut 4 bases from V and 3 bases from J, with 26 bases between. This CDR3 has 19 amino acids. The germline V gene encodes CDR1 SGHAT and CDR2 FQNNGV.